This passage covers 24 T cell receptor beta chains from one sample sequenced in a study of T cells in Graves' hyperthyroidism and ophthalmopathy. There were TCR beta CDR3 regions amplified from RNA transcripts. During a first-round RT-PCR of the TCR CDR3, the HTBI primer set was used. One entry per CDR3 protein, called by TCRdb with MiXCR from the multiplex PCR reads. The sample includes about 640,000 distinct CDR3 sequences, approximately 42% of them seen just once. Sequences were obtained from peripheral blood or thyroid tissue (not recorded which). All receptors come from an adult man with Graves' disease, either hyperthyroidism or ophthalmopathy (not recorded which).

A remark on this clonotype: Lacking the conserved final phenylalanine or tryptophan, this CDR3 likely reflects a read error. The DNA is omitted, as the CDR3 cannot be located on it reliably, and the CDR3 follows TCRdb's listing. The CDR3 protein is CASSRGLAG. The chain joins TRBV2 to TRBJ1-4. From its first to its last residue, the CDR3 has 9 amino acids. CDR1 and CDR2 from the germline V gene are SNHLY and FYNNEI.

The CDR3 nucleotides read TGTGCCAGCAGCCCCGCGGGGGCAGCGACATCCTACGAGCAGTACTTC. Translation: CASSPAGAATSYEQYF. The rearrangement joins TRBV7-8 to TRBJ2-7; tentatively, D is TRBD2 (7 bases). This CDR3 spans 16 amino acids. Germline-derived CDR1 and CDR2 are SGHVS and FQNEAQ. The V end was cut by 5 bases, the J end by 1 base, with 18 bases between.

As regards this clonotype: Mismatch with germline at one junction end may stem from a read error. The chain carries TRBV7-2 and TRBJ2-7; 10 nucleotides line up with TRBD1. The CDR3 is 14 residues long. From germline, CDR1 is SGHTA and CDR2 FQGNSA. CDR3 in amino acids: CAGSVGQGGYEQYF. The CDR3 nucleotides read TGTGCCGGCAGCGTCGGACAGGGGGGCTACGAGCAGTACTTC.

The gene calls are TRBV20-1 and TRBJ1-1, with 9 bases identical to TRBD1. Trimming took 4 bases from V and 4 from J; bases not matched to a gene: 4. Germline CDR1 is DFQATT and CDR2 is SNEGSKA (reference sequence). The CDR3 totals 13 residues. Here the CDR3 reads CSAIWDRATEAFF. The CDR3 DNA reads TGCAGTGCTATTTGGGACAGGGCCACTGAAGCTTTCTTT.

This rearrangement joins TRBV12-3 or TRBV12-4 to TRBJ2-7, with 9 bases identical to TRBD1. V lost 7 bases, J lost 4 bases, and 8 bases stayed unmatched. CDR3 length: 14 amino acids. Here the CDR3 DNA reads TGTGCCAGCACTACAGGACAGGGGTTTTACGAGCAGTACTTC. Translating gives CASTTGQGFYEQYF.

This clonotype has just a few counts. A read error may account for a junction end that differs from germline. The rearrangement joins TRBV5-5 to TRBJ2-2, with 7 bases matching TRBD1. Germline lookup yields CDR1 SGHKS and CDR2 YYEKEE (reference sequence). The CDR3 sequence is 15 residues long. CDR3 sequence (DNA): TGTGCCAGTAGCTTGTCGGGACAGTCCACCGGGGAGCTGTTTTTT. Translated: CASSLSGQSTGELFF.

This clonotype was seen many times. The chain uses TRBV2 and TRBJ1-4; D gene ambiguous. In germline, CDR1 is SNHLY, CDR2 FYNNEI. Trimming shortened V by 2 bases and J by 8 bases, and 12 bases separated the two germline ends. The CDR3 spans 14 residues. CDR3 DNA sequence: TGTGCCAGCAGTGAACGGCTACTCCAGGAAAAACTGTTTTTT. This sequence encodes CASSERLLQEKLFF.

This clonotype was detected ten times or more. J is TRBJ1-1 and V is TRBV2, with 7 bases fitting TRBD1. CDR1 and CDR2 from the germline V gene are SNHLY and FYNNEI. V lost 7 bases, J lost 4 bases, and 3 bases stayed unmatched. The CDR3 sequence is 12 residues long. The CDR3 sequence is CASTDRRTEAFF. The CDR3 DNA follows: TGTGCCAGCACGGACAGGCGCACTGAAGCTTTCTTT.

The gene calls are TRBV11-2 and TRBJ1-6; possibly TRBD1 for D (6 bases). The ends were cut back, 7 bases at V and 6 bases at J, with 10 bases in the middle. This CDR3 is 13 amino acids long. CDR1 and CDR2 (germline): SGHAT, FQNNGV. The CDR3, as DNA: TGTGCCAGCACGGGACAAATTAATTCACCCCTCCACTTT. This sequence encodes CASTGQINSPLHF.

This clonotype was seen more than once but under ten times. V usage is TRBV6-5 and J usage is TRBJ2-2, with D possibly TRBD2 on 6 matching bases. The V end was cut by 6 bases, the J end by 7 bases, with 12 bases between. Per the germline V gene, CDR1 is MNHEY and CDR2 is SVGAGI. The CDR3 has 13 residues. Here the CDR3 reads CASSLTGLGELFF. The CDR3 nucleotides read TGTGCCAGCAGCCTAACGGGACTCGGGGAGCTGTTTTTT.

This rearrangement joins TRBV7-2 to TRBJ1-2, with D uncertain. Germline values: CDR1 SGHTA, CDR2 FQGNSA. The CDR3 loop spans 13 amino acids. The V and J ends lost 6 bases and 6 bases respectively, with 14 bases between them. Here the CDR3 DNA reads TGTGCCAGCAGTTTCGCGGGGTTCCATGGCTACACCTTC. Residues: CASSFAGFHGYTF.

This sequence joins TRBV5-6 and TRBJ2-5; D is possibly TRBD2 (5 bases). This CDR3 has 14 amino acids. V gave up 2 bases and J gave up 4 bases, with 12 bases separating them. Germline CDR1 reads SGHDT; CDR2 reads YYEEEE. The CDR3 here is CASSLRRAGETQYF. The CDR3 DNA reads as TGTGCCAGCAGCTTACGACGGGCGGGAGAGACCCAGTACTTC.

On this clonotype: One end of the junction varies from germline; a read error may be responsible. This rearrangement joins TRBV7-7 to TRBJ2-5; maybe TRBD1 (6 bases). Germline CDR1 is SSHAT and CDR2 is FNYEAQ (reference sequence). The CDR3 sequence is 14 residues long. In DNA form, the CDR3 reads TGTGCTAGCAGCTCACAGGGTGGAGGCGAGACCCAGTACTTC. Its translation: CASSSQGGGETQYF.

Worth noting for this clonotype: This may stem from a read error, because a much larger clone lies one nucleotide away. The conserved phenylalanine or tryptophan is not found at the CDR3 terminus, so this likely reflects a read error. This sequence joins TRBV10-2 and TRBJ1-4; 11 bases agree with TRBD1. The CDR3 has 15 amino acids. V was pared by 2 bases and J by 8 bases, with 4 bases of the junction left unmatched. Germline loops: CDR1 WSHSY, CDR2 SAAADI. Here the CDR3 DNA reads TGCGCCAGCAGTGAGCCGGACAGGGGGCGGGAAAAACTGTTTTTA. Translated: CASSEPDRGREKLFL.

The chain links TRBV5-1 to TRBJ2-7; D unresolved. Germline lookup yields CDR1 SGHRS and CDR2 YFSETQ. The V end was cut by 5 bases, the J end by 1 base, with 16 bases between. The CDR3 is 15 residues long. This CDR3 reads CASRDNGRKSYEQYF. Here the CDR3 DNA reads TGCGCCAGCAGAGATAATGGACGGAAGTCCTACGAGCAGTACTTC.

The V gene is TRBV10-3, the J gene TRBJ2-7; the match to TRBD2 covers 10 bases. CDR3 size: 14 residues. Per the germline V gene, CDR1 is ENHRY and CDR2 is SYGVKD. V gave up 10 bases and J gave up 2 bases; unmatched junction bases: 8. CDR3 sequence: CATAGTSVTYEQYF. Written as DNA, the CDR3 is TGTGCCACCGCCGGGACTAGCGTAACCTACGAGCAGTACTTC.

This clonotype was recorded many times. The chain links TRBV20-1 to TRBJ1-6; D call uncertain. Germline V CDR1 and CDR2: DFQATT, SNEGSKA (reference sequence). This CDR3 has 15 amino acids. Trimming took off 1 base at V and 7 bases at J, with 14 bases between the two ends. The CDR3 DNA is TGCAGTGCTAGAGCTCCGGGATGGCGAAATTCACCCCTCCACTTT. This codes for CSARAPGWRNSPLHF.

This clonotype has a single count. A single base separates this from a much larger clone, so it may be a read error. V gene TRBV10-3 combines with J gene TRBJ1-5, with D uncertain. Germline CDR1 and CDR2: ENHRY and SYGVKD. There are 14 residues in the CDR3. V shed 4 bases and J shed 0 bases, with 7 bases lying between them. This CDR3 reads CAISGRDSNQPQHF. Here the CDR3 DNA reads TGTGCCATCAGTGGAAGGGATAGCAATCAGCCCCAGCATTTT.

This clonotype has only a few counts. The chain uses TRBV12-3 or TRBV12-4 and TRBJ2-5; 13 bases agree with TRBD2. V gave up 4 bases and J gave up 5 bases; unmatched junction bases: 10. There are 17 residues in the CDR3. The CDR3 sequence: CASSYLPGLAGVETQYF. In nucleotides, the CDR3 is TGTGCCAGCAGTTACCTCCCCGGACTAGCGGGAGTGGAGACCCAGTACTTC.

This clonotype was seen a handful of times. V usage is TRBV20-1 and J usage is TRBJ1-2; the D gene is possibly TRBD1 (6 bases). CDR1 and CDR2 from the germline V gene are DFQATT and SNEGSKA (reference sequence). The CDR3 loop spans 14 amino acids. Trimming pared 1 base from V and 3 bases from J, leaving 12 bases between. Here the CDR3 DNA reads TGCAGTGCTAGAGTCGAGGGGGGAGACTATGGCTACACCTTC. This translates into CSARVEGGDYGYTF.

For this clonotype: It is likely a read error, because the conserved phenylalanine at the end of the CDR3 is missing. It is unclear where the CDR3 begins or ends on the DNA, so no DNA is shown, and the CDR3 is as TCRdb lists it. V gene TRBV11-2 combines with J gene TRBJ2-7; the table calls TRBD1, which could not be checked here. Per germline, CDR1 SGHAT and CDR2 FQNNGV. The CDR3 has 8 amino acids, counting both end residues. The CDR3 region is CASSLGGQ.

The CDR3 here is CAISEIPGETQYF. The CDR3 DNA reads as TGTGCCATCAGTGAGATTCCAGGGGAGACCCAGTACTTC. This chain connects TRBV10-3 to TRBJ2-5, with D perhaps TRBD1 (5 bases). Germline CDR1 and CDR2: ENHRY and SYGVKD. The V end was cut by 2 bases, the J end by 5 bases, with 9 bases between. CDR3 length: 13 amino acids.

This clonotype appeared many times. The chain combines TRBV7-9 with TRBJ1-2, with a tentative D call TRBD1 (6 bases). V lost 5 bases, J lost 4 bases, and 14 bases lay in between. Germline loops: CDR1 SEHNR, CDR2 FQNEAQ (reference sequence). The CDR3 covers 14 residues. The chain's CDR3 is CASSIQGDSYGYTF. CDR3 coding DNA: TGTGCCAGCAGCATACAGGGAGACTCCTATGGCTACACCTTC.

A few counts support this clonotype. The chain is built from TRBV7-9 and TRBJ2-7, with 8 bases matching TRBD1. V lost 5 bases, J lost 2 bases, and 5 bases stayed unmatched. CDR3 length equals 14 residues. The germline V gene encodes CDR1 SEHNR and CDR2 FQNEAQ (reference sequence). The CDR3 loop is CASSPDRDTYEQYF. The DNA for the CDR3 is TGTGCCAGCAGCCCGGACAGGGACACCTACGAGCAGTACTTC.